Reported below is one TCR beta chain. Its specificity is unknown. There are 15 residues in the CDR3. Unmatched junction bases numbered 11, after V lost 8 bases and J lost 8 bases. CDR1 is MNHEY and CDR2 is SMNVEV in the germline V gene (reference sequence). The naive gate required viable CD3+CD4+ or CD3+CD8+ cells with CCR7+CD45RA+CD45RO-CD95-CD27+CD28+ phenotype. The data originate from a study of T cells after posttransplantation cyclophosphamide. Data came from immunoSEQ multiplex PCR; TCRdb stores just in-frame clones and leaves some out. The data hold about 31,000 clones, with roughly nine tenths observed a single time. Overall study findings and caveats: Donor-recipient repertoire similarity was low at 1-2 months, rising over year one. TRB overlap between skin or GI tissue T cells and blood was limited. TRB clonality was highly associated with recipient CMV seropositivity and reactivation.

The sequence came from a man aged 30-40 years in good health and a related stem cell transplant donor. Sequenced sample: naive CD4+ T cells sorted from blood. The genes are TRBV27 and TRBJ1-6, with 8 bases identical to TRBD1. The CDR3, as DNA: TGTGCCAGCGGCGTCGGACAGGGTTGGGATTCACCCCTCCACTTT. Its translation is CASGVGQGWDSPLHF.